This T cell receptor beta chain was recovered during a study of metastatic and nonmetastatic thyroid tumors. About the research overall: Both malignant and benign thyroid patients supplied peripheral blood and tumor or nodule tissue samples, across which the repertoires of these patients were then compared.

Study-wide findings and caveats: In blood and tumor, TCR beta diversity was reportedly significantly higher in malignant thyroid tumors than in benign nodules.

This CDR3 is 9 amino acids long. CDR1 is DFQATT and CDR2 is SNEGSKA in the germline V gene (reference sequence). Trimming shortened V by 5 bases and J by 7 bases, and 4 bases separated the two germline ends. This clone appeared a few times. The antigen remains unidentified. Study processing details: The authors used CDR3 differences across clinicopathological groups to build a distant-metastasis classifier for papillary thyroid cancer. TCRdb used MiXCR to call clones anew from the PCR reads. These V and J calls are TCRdb output, not the study's own analysis. Among roughly 6,800 clones listed, 25% to 35% were seen once. Each patient went into thyroid surgery without having received any treatment.

The rearrangement joins TRBV20-1 to TRBJ2-3; D is undetermined. Material: tumor tissue. The origin of this receptor is a female donor with papillary thyroid cancer or a benign thyroid nodule (not recorded which). Some clones in this sample may be carry-over from other donors' samples. The CDR3 nucleotides read TGCAGTGCTCCTAATACGCAGTATTTT. Residues: CSAPNTQYF.